A selection of T cell receptor beta chains follows, all from one sample in a study of CD39 and CD103 CD8 tumor-infiltrating T cells. Method: immunoSEQ multiplex PCR; TCRdb's copy keeps in-frame clones and lacks some. Of thousands of clones in the sample, just over 70% are singletons; the top ten hold 9% to 15%. Sequences were obtained from CD8+ T cells sorted from blood. All receptors derive from a human donor with head and neck squamous cell carcinoma. Both conserved end residues are part of each CDR3. The D gene is left open where the match is weak. Rows may omit the clone size; those that give it use once, few, many or a size class.

>12|TRBV27|-|TRBJ2-7|-
CASSLLGDEQYF
TGTGCCAGCAGTTTGTTAGGGGACGAGCAGTACTTC
>13|TRBV7-6|-|TRBJ2-1|-
CASSGGTIHEQFF
TGTGCCAGCAGCGGTGGGACAATCCATGAGCAGTTCTTC
>15|TRBV19|-|TRBJ2-7|-
CASSRDAGPPYEQYF
TGTGCCAGTAGTCGGGACGCGGGGCCTCCCTACGAGCAGTACTTC
>15|TRBV7-8|-|TRBJ1-1|-
CASSLGRAGKTEAFF
TGTGCCAGCAGCTTAGGTCGGGCAGGGAAGACTGAAGCTTTCTTT
>13|TRBV30|TRBD1|TRBJ2-7|-
CAWSVDRAYEQYF
TGTGCCTGGAGTGTGGACAGGGCCTACGAGCAGTACTTC
>18|TRBV7-6|-|TRBJ2-5|-
CASSLGSSGTEYQETQYF
TGTGCCAGCAGCTTAGGGAGCTCCGGGACTGAGTACCAAGAGACCCAGTACTTC
>16|TRBV18|-|TRBJ2-7|-
CASSPPDSLGSYEQYF
TGTGCCAGCTCACCACCGGACAGTCTCGGCTCCTACGAGCAGTACTTC
>17|TRBV4-2|TRBD2|TRBJ2-1|once
CASSLLGGGDTHNEQFF
TGTGCCAGCAGCCTCCTGGGCGGGGGGGATACTCACAATGAGCAGTTCTTC
>13|TRBV5-1|TRBD1|TRBJ1-2|once
CASSSGGDYGYTF
TGCGCCAGCAGCTCAGGGGGCGACTATGGCTACACCTTC
>17|TRBV30|-|TRBJ1-2|-
CAWSVSPIDSLVYGYTF
TGTGCCTGGAGTGTATCCCCCATCGACAGCCTCGTTTATGGCTACACCTTC
>14|TRBV4-1|TRBD1|TRBJ1-2|large
CASSQGQGASGYTF
TGCGCCAGCAGCCAAGGACAGGGGGCGAGTGGCTACACCTTC
>17|TRBV4-1|TRBD2|TRBJ2-7|-
CASSQDRGGGLAGEQYF
TGCGCCAGCAGCCAAGATCGTGGCGGGGGATTGGCGGGCGAGCAGTACTTC
>14|TRBV6-4|TRBD2|TRBJ2-3|-
CASSASGGADTQYF
TGTGCCAGCAGTGCTAGCGGGGGGGCAGATACGCAGTATTTT
>15|TRBV29-1|TRBD1|TRBJ2-1|-
CSVASGTGDWNEQFF
TGCAGCGTCGCTTCCGGGACAGGGGACTGGAATGAGCAGTTCTTC
>15|TRBV27|-|TRBJ2-1|few
CASSFRPGGYNEQFF
TGTGCCAGCAGTTTCAGGCCCGGCGGGTACAATGAGCAGTTCTTC
>15|TRBV6-4|TRBD1|TRBJ1-1|-
CASSDSGDRNTEAFF
TGTGCCAGCAGTGACTCGGGGGACAGGAACACTGAAGCTTTCTTT
>12|TRBV2|-|TRBJ1-5|-
CASSASNQPQHF
TGTGCCAGCAGTGCGAGCAATCAGCCCCAGCATTTT
>15|TRBV7-9|-|TRBJ2-5|-
CASSLLPAYQETQYF
TGTGCCAGCAGCTTACTTCCAGCGTACCAAGAGACCCAGTACTTC
>17|TRBV19|-|TRBJ2-1|-
CASSMIANRLAYNEQFF
TGTGCCAGTAGTATGATCGCTAACCGACTAGCCTACAATGAGCAGTTCTTC
>14|TRBV7-7|-|TRBJ1-4|-
CASSRGGGDEKLFF
TGTGCTAGCAGCAGGGGAGGTGGGGATGAAAAACTGTTTTTT
>16|TRBV7-2|-|TRBJ1-6|-
CASSLRHSSYNSPLHF
TGTGCCAGCAGCTTAAGACACAGCTCCTATAATTCACCCCTCCACTTT
>17|TRBV7-8|-|TRBJ1-4|-
CASSLREETATNEKLFF
TGTGCCAGCAGCTTAAGGGAGGAGACGGCGACTAATGAAAAACTGTTTTTT
>15|TRBV6-1|TRBD1|TRBJ1-1|-
CAVTPDGDSNTEAFF
TGTGCCGTAACACCGGACGGGGACAGTAACACTGAAGCTTTCTTT
>14|TRBV5-4|TRBD1|TRBJ1-1|-
CASSFDREGTEAFF
TGTGCCAGCAGCTTCGACAGGGAAGGCACTGAAGCTTTCTTT
>17|TRBV13|TRBD1|TRBJ2-1|-
CASSDTMTGGRYNEQFF
TGTGCCAGCAGCGATACGATGACAGGGGGCAGGTACAATGAGCAGTTCTTC
>14|TRBV19|TRBD2|TRBJ2-7|-
CASTYSSGGTEQYF
TGTGCCAGTACCTATAGCAGCGGGGGGACCGAGCAGTACTTC
>14|TRBV7-6|-|TRBJ1-1|-
CASSFGEHRTEAFF
TGTGCCAGCAGCTTCGGGGAGCATCGCACTGAAGCTTTCTTT
>15|TRBV5-1|TRBD1|TRBJ2-7|few
CASSLVGTGLYEQYF
TGCGCCAGCAGCTTGGTTGGGACAGGGCTCTACGAGCAGTACTTC
>14|TRBV27|-|TRBJ1-6|-
CASTRGANNSPLHF
TGTGCCAGCACTCGGGGGGCTAATAATTCACCCCTCCACTTT
>15|TRBV11-2|TRBD1|TRBJ1-4|-
CASSFRDRRGEKLFF
TGTGCCAGCAGCTTCCGGGACAGGCGGGGGGAAAAACTGTTTTTT
>13|TRBV27|-|TRBJ1-1|-
CASSSLESTEAFF
TGTGCCAGCAGTAGCCTAGAGAGTACAGAAGCTTTCTTT
>13|TRBV6-1|-|TRBJ2-3|-
CASSITSLDTQYF
TGTGCCAGCAGTATTACTAGTTTGGATACGCAGTATTTT